A selection of T cell receptor beta chains follows, all from one sample in a study of blood T cell repertoires in COVID-19. The table came from immunoSEQ multiplex PCR; TCRdb's copy has only in-frame clones and leaves some out. Of approximately 110,000 clones in the sample, about 90% are singletons; the top ten hold approximately 4.4%. Input material: peripheral blood. The receptor set was obtained from a woman aged 45-60 years with acute or convalescent COVID-19. Both conserved end residues are part of each CDR3. D genes are given only for firm matches. Clone sizes are given selectively: once, few, many, or a class where the clone is expanded.

j_call,clone_size,v_call,d_call,cdr3_nt,cdr3_aa
TRBJ2-1,-,TRBV19,TRBD2,TGTGCCAGTAGCCGTACTAGCGGGGGTTACAATGAGCAGTTCTTC,CASSRTSGGYNEQFF
TRBJ2-7,-,TRBV27,-,TGTGCCAGCAGTTTGGCCAGGTATTGGGAGCAGTACTTC,CASSLARYWEQYF
TRBJ1-1,-,TRBV9,TRBD1,TGTGCCAGCAGCGTAGCAATCACAGGGGCCGGCACTGAAGCTTTCTTT,CASSVAITGAGTEAFF
TRBJ1-5,once,TRBV13,-,TGTGCCAGCAGCTTAGGGCAGAATAAAAATCAGCCCCAGCATTTT,CASSLGQNKNQPQHF
TRBJ1-1,once,TRBV4-1,-,TGCGCCAGCAGCAAACAGGGACCTATGAACACTGAAGCTTTCTTT,CASSKQGPMNTEAFF
TRBJ1-5,-,TRBV19,-,TGTGCCAGTAGGTTAGAGAATCAGCCCCAGCATTTT,CASRLENQPQHF
TRBJ1-1,-,TRBV6-5,TRBD1,TGTGCCAGCAGTTACTCCTATCGACAGGGCACTGAAGCTTTCTTT,CASSYSYRQGTEAFF
TRBJ1-2,-,TRBV6-2/TRBV6-3,-,TGTGCCAGCAGCTCCATCGGGCAGGGAACCTTC,CASSSIGQGTF
TRBJ2-5,-,TRBV5-6,TRBD1,TGTGCCAGCAGCCCGGCAGGGACAGGGGAAGAGACCCAGTACTTC,CASSPAGTGEETQYF
TRBJ1-5,few,TRBV28,TRBD1,TGTGCCAGCAGTTCCACAGGGGGCAAGAATCAGCCCCAGCATTTT,CASSSTGGKNQPQHF
TRBJ1-6,few,TRBV11-2,TRBD1,TGTGCCAGCAGCACGACAGGGTATAATTCACCCCTCCACTTT,CASSTTGYNSPLHF
TRBJ2-7,-,TRBV30,TRBD2,TGTGCCTGGAGTGTACCAACGGGACTAGCGGAATCCTACGAGCAGTACTTC,CAWSVPTGLAESYEQYF
TRBJ1-2,-,TRBV28,TRBD1,TGTGCCAGCAGTTTAATAGGGACAGGGCGTAACTATGGCTACACCTTC,CASSLIGTGRNYGYTF
TRBJ1-2,-,TRBV5-1,TRBD1,TGCGCCAGCAGAGTTGGACAGGCCCTAAACTATGGCTACACCTTC,CASRVGQALNYGYTF
TRBJ2-4,few,TRBV18,TRBD1,TGTGCCAGCTCACCCACAGGGGGCTACGGAAACATTCAGTACTTC,CASSPTGGYGNIQYF
TRBJ2-5,-,TRBV15,TRBD1,TGTGCCACCAGCAGAGATCCGACAGGGGCAGAGACCCAGTACTTC,CATSRDPTGAETQYF
TRBJ1-1,-,TRBV19,-,TGTGCCAGTCATTTTTTTAATAGAGCTTTCTTT,CASHFFNRAFF
TRBJ2-5,-,TRBV7-3,-,TGTGCCAGCAGCTTAACGGGGAGCAGTCAAGAGACCCAGTACTTC,CASSLTGSSQETQYF
TRBJ2-1,-,TRBV5-4,TRBD2,TGTGCCAGCAGCTTACCCGGGACTACCTACAATGAGCAGTTCTTC,CASSLPGTTYNEQFF
TRBJ2-7,-,TRBV5-1,TRBD1,TGCGCCAGCAGCACCGGACAGGGAGGCGAGCAGTACTTC,CASSTGQGGEQYF
TRBJ2-1,-,TRBV19,-,TGTGCCAGTAGGAAGTGGACTTACACCTACAATGAGCAGTTCTTC,CASRKWTYTYNEQFF
TRBJ1-5,-,TRBV18,TRBD1,TGTGCCAGCTCACCACGGACAGGGCTGGAGGGGCAGCCCCAGCATTTT,CASSPRTGLEGQPQHF
TRBJ2-5,-,TRBV7-9,-,TGTGCCAGCAGCTTACTGGTGCTTGGGCAGCAAGAGACCCAGTACTTC,CASSLLVLGQQETQYF
TRBJ1-1,-,TRBV19,-,TGTGCCAGTAGTATCCAAACTGAAGCTTTCTTT,CASSIQTEAFF
TRBJ1-2,-,TRBV19,-,TGTGCCAGTAGTATAAGCGTGGGGCGTCATGGCTACACCTTC,CASSISVGRHGYTF
TRBJ1-5,-,TRBV6-1,-,TGTGCCAGCAGTGACGGCCCGCAGCCAGGTCAGCCCCAGCATTTT,CASSDGPQPGQPQHF
TRBJ1-5,-,TRBV19,TRBD1,TGTGCCAGTAGTATCGACCGGGACAGGGGACTCGTAGCGAATCAGCCCCAGCATTTT,CASSIDRDRGLVANQPQHF
TRBJ2-1,-,TRBV3-1/TRBV3-2,TRBD2,TGTGCCAGCAGCCAAGTAGCGGGGGGGACCAATGAGCAGTTCTTC,CASSQVAGGTNEQFF
TRBJ1-2,-,TRBV5-1,-,TGCGCCAGCAGCTTGGCAGCAGGGCTCTATGGCTACACCTTC,CASSLAAGLYGYTF